A selection of T cell receptor beta chains follows, all from one sample in a study of cytomegalovirus exposure and HLA in healthy donors. Sequencing was performed with immunoSEQ multiplex PCR; in TCRdb, only in-frame clones are kept and a portion is missing. The sample yields tens of thousands of clones, almost 97% seen once. The sample consisted of PBMCs. The receptors stem from a woman younger than 30 in good health and CMV-seronegative. The CDR3 runs from the conserved cysteine through the conserved F or W.

V	J	length	CDR3
TRBV5-1	TRBJ2-3	16	CASGLAGGPSSGTQYF
TRBV7-9	TRBJ2-1	16	CASSPLDREAYNEQFF
TRBV6-4	TRBJ1-5	19	CASSDSGTGGLFHHQPQHF
TRBV19	TRBJ2-5	16	CASSIGLAGGQETQYF
TRBV4-2	TRBJ2-7	16	CASSQEWAGSAYEQYF
TRBV11-2	TRBJ1-2	13	CASSLRGNYGYTF
TRBV7-8	TRBJ2-1	11	CASSVGGEQFF
TRBV28	TRBJ2-4	12	CASSGVGNIQYF
TRBV9	TRBJ1-2	15	CASSVAAGTASGYTF
TRBV5-4	TRBJ2-3	17	CASSLGAGLAETDTQYF
TRBV27	TRBJ2-3	14	CASSLGGSTDTQYF
TRBV6-5	TRBJ1-1	15	CASSRRDRVNTEAFF
TRBV9	TRBJ2-6	15	CASSLQGAGANVLTF
TRBV4-3	TRBJ2-1	16	CASSQALAGFYNEQFF
TRBV19	TRBJ2-7	13	CASSGRGLDEQYF
TRBV19	TRBJ2-1	15	CASTPRGGGYNEQFF
TRBV4-1	TRBJ2-7	14	CASSQGRSSYEQYF
TRBV18	TRBJ2-7	16	CASSPGTGWEAFEQYF
TRBV11-2	TRBJ1-1	18	CASSLDRWGVLSNTEAFF
TRBV20-1	TRBJ2-7	11	CSASFRGGQYF
TRBV6-5	TRBJ2-7	16	CASSYHGTSPGYEQYF
TRBV7-9	TRBJ1-2	13	CASSLGTGHGYTF
TRBV6-1	TRBJ2-7	16	CASSDPRTGGRYEQYF
TRBV6-5	TRBJ2-7	14	CASSQLAGWDEQYF
TRBV28	TRBJ1-5	15	CASTLWGGFYQPQHF
TRBV28	TRBJ2-7	16	CASSLGGRARGYEQYF
TRBV27	TRBJ1-3	15	CASSPRGQGANTIYF
TRBV4-1	TRBJ2-7	19	CASSQDYTARGGVDYEQYF
TRBV10-3	TRBJ2-3	18	CAIGPRGGVYEGTDTQYF
TRBV4-2	TRBJ2-7	14	CASSRRLGTYEQYF
TRBV4-2	TRBJ2-7	17	CASSHQHPRGAPYEQYF
TRBV7-9	TRBJ2-7	15	CASSPTQGSSYEQYF
TRBV19	TRBJ1-1	14	CASLRGWTNTEAFF
TRBV20-1	TRBJ2-1	9	CSASPGQFF
TRBV25-1	TRBJ2-7	13	CASNGGQGYEQYF
TRBV5-1	TRBJ2-5	17	CASSFPGLAGGPRAQYF
TRBV18	TRBJ2-4	14	CASSPPQGGNIQYF
TRBV5-6	TRBJ1-1	14	CASSFGQMNTEAFF
TRBV10-3	TRBJ2-3	18	CAISARTGVPSSTDTQYF
TRBV7-9	TRBJ2-1	14	CASSPQGLAGKQFF
TRBV25-1	TRBJ2-7	15	CASTQGASGIYEQYF
TRBV6-1	TRBJ2-1	15	CASSELAGSYNEQFF
TRBV6-5	TRBJ1-4	15	CASSYRGLREEKLFF
TRBV9	TRBJ1-1	16	CASSFVDTGRNTEAFF
TRBV19	TRBJ1-1	14	CASGDRGVATEAFF
TRBV10-3	TRBJ2-1	15	CATQPGSGIILEQFF